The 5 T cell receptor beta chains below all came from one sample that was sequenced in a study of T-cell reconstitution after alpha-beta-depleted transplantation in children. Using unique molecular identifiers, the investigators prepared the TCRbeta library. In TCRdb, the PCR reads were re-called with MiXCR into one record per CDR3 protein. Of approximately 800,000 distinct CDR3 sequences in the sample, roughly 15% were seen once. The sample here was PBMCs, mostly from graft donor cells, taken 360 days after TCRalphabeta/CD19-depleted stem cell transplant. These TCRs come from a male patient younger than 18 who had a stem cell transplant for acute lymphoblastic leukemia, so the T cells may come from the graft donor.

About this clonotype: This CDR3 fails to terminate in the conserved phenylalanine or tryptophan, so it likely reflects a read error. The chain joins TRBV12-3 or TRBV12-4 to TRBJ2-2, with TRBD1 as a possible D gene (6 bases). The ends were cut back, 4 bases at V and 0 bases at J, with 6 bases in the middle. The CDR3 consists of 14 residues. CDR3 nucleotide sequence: TGTGCCAGCAGTTGGGGGCCGAACACCGGGGAGCTGTTTTGT. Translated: CASSWGPNTGELFC.

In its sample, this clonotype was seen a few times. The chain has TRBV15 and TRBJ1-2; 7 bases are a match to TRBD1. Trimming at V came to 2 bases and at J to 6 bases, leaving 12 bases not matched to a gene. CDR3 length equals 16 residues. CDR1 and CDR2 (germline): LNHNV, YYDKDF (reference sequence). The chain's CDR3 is CATSRPGTEGEHGYTF. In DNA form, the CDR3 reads TGTGCCACCAGCAGACCTGGGACAGAAGGGGAACATGGCTACACCTTC.

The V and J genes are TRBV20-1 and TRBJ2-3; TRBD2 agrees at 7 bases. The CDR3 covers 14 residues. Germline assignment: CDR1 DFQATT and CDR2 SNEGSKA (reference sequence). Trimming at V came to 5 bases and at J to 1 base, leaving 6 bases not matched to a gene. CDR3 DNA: TGCAGTGCTTGGGCGGGAGCGGGCACAGATACGCAGTATTTT. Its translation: CSAWAGAGTDTQYF.

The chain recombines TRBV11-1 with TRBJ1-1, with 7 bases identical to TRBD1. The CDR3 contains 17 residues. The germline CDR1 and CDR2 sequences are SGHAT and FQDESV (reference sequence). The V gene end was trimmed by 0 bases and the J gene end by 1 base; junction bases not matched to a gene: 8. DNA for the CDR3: TGTGCCAGCAGCTTAGCGCCGGGACAGCGTCAGAACACTGAAGCTTTCTTT. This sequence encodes CASSLAPGQRQNTEAFF.

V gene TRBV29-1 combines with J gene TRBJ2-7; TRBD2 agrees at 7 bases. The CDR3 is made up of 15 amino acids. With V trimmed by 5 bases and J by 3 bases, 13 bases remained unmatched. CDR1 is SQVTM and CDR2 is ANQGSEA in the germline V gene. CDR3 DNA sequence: TGCAGCGTTAATGGGCTGGGAGGGGCCCGCTACGAGCAGTACTTC. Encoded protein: CSVNGLGGARYEQYF.